The entry that follows covers one T cell receptor beta chain sequence. Its antigen remains unidentified. No base qualities exist here, and no much larger clone lies one base off it. TCRbeta CDR3 regions were amplified from genomic DNA using the immunoSEQ Assay, a bias-controlled multiplex PCR. As for how the authors treated the data: The number of nucleated cells in each sample was estimated from the amplification of reference gene primers within the assay. Sequence reads were collapsed and filtered to measure the absolute abundance of every unique TCRbeta CDR3 rearrangement. Productive Simpson clonality was computed per sample as the square root of Simpson's diversity index over productive rearrangements. This immuneACCESS table, as held by TCRdb, lists in-frame sequences with V and J called but not all clones. Of the missing ones, under half trace to an unresolved V gene in checked studies; the others have no known cause. V, J and clone size are taken as reported in that table, and D and trimming were inferred from the DNA itself. For this sample the table gives 200,000 to 250,000 clones, of which around 90% were detected only once. The ten largest clones represent 0.83% of the sample.

These data belong to a study of blood T cell repertoires in COVID-19 (dated by TCRdb to between 2020 and 2021). General notes on the study: Samples from collaborators originated in the United States, Italy and Spain and spanned both the acute and convalescent phases of COVID-19. The material from the prospective study consisted of cDNA or gDNA derived from T cells, B-cell-depleted T cells, or PBMCs. The dataset comprised deeply sampled blood TCRbeta repertoires from subjects exposed to, actively infected with, or recovered from COVID-19. The repertoires were released in a freely available public database intended as a resource for research on the immune response to SARS-CoV-2. The samples were drawn from the first 160 participants of the ongoing ImmuneRACE study and from 950 to 1,500 subjects provided by 6 global collaborators. A de-identified subject ID, COVID-19 status, age in years and sex were almost always included in the sample metadata. Where available, HLA class I and class II types were taken from metadata supplied by the sample provider and were not determined by assay-based typing. The study at large found these results: The quantity of clinical and demographic metadata differed by source and by participant and was supplied without curation.

Reading the germline V gene gives CDR1 SNHLY and CDR2 FYNNEI. There are 15 amino acids in the CDR3, from cysteine to phenylalanine inclusive. The kept DNA is CDR3 alone, 45 bases in frame from the first base. V and J lose 7 bases and 2 bases, and a span of 15 bases separates them. One collaborating source in Seattle enrolled patients during active infection and followed them longitudinally through the course of disease. Collaborating institutions collected whole blood in K2EDTA tubes following their own protocols. For TCRbeta analysis, collaborators shipped samples in one of three forms: frozen whole blood, isolated PBMCs, or DNA extracted from either of those sample types.

Sequenced sample: peripheral blood. Rearrangement joined TRBV2 to TRBJ1-5, with no confident D gene call. This clonotype was obtained from a man under 40 with COVID-19, enrolled during active disease. The encoded CDR3 is CASTERRVGNQPQHF. The sequence in DNA is TGTGCCAGCACCGAAAGGCGGGTTGGCAATCAGCCCCAGCATTTT.